Each of the 17 T cell receptor beta chains below was sequenced from the same sample in a study of blood T cell repertoires in COVID-19. The repertoire was sequenced with immunoSEQ multiplex PCR; TCRdb's copy has only in-frame clones and lacks some. In the table there are 180,000 or so clones, roughly 84% of which are singletons. The sequencing input was PBMCs or T cells enriched from blood (not recorded which). The receptor set was obtained from a woman aged 60-70 years who had recovered from COVID-19.

The chain carries TRBV29-1 and TRBJ1-1; unclear D gene. Germline V lookup: CDR1 SQVTM, CDR2 ANQGSEA. The CDR3 is 14 residues long. Deletions cut 7 bases from V and 4 bases from J, with 19 bases between. CDR3 sequence reads: CSAGLDAGSTEAFF. In DNA form, the CDR3 reads TGCAGCGCCGGACTCGACGCTGGTAGCACTGAAGCTTTCTTT.

The V call is TRBV10-3, the J call TRBJ1-1; D remains unclear. V gave up 3 bases and J gave up 1 base, with 6 bases separating them. CDR1 ENHRY and CDR2 SYGVKD come from the germline V gene. The CDR3 loop spans 13 amino acids. CDR3 nucleotides: TGTGCCATCAGTGATCAACAGAACACTGAAGCTTTCTTT. Its protein is CAISDQQNTEAFF.

CDR3 in DNA: TGTGCCAGCAGTTTACCAGCGGGGAGGTCCTACGAGCAGTACTTC. This sequence encodes CASSLPAGRSYEQYF. The chain couples TRBV28 to TRBJ2-7, with 7 bases that match TRBD2. The CDR3 is 15 residues long. CDR1 is MDHEN, CDR2 SYDVKM, per germline. Unmatched junction bases numbered 5, after V lost 2 bases and J lost 1 base.

The chain joins TRBV11-2 to TRBJ1-1; D remains ambiguous. This CDR3 comprises 12 residues. Trimming pared 2 bases from V and 7 bases from J, leaving 8 bases between. The germline V gene encodes CDR1 SGHAT and CDR2 FQNNGV. The CDR3 DNA reads as TGTGCCAGCAGCTTAAGCAGGCTTGAAGCTTTCTTT. It yields the protein CASSLSRLEAFF.

This chain connects TRBV5-1 to TRBJ2-7, with 12 bases that match TRBD2. J lost 3 bases, V lost 4 bases, and 2 bases had no gene match. This CDR3 has 14 residues. Per the germline V gene, CDR1 is SGHRS and CDR2 is YFSETQ. DNA for the CDR3: TGCGCCAGCAGCCCGACTAGCGGGAGCTACGAGCAGTACTTC. This encodes CASSPTSGSYEQYF.

CDR3 loop: CASSLGGGNNQPQHF. The CDR3 coding sequence is TGTGCCAGCAGCTTAGGGGGGGGAAACAATCAGCCCCAGCATTTT. The V call is TRBV11-2, the J call TRBJ1-5; maybe TRBD1 (5 bases). CDR1 is SGHAT and CDR2 is FQNNGV in the germline V gene. The germline V and J ends were trimmed by 1 base and 3 bases, with 10 bases remaining between them. The CDR3 consists of 15 residues.

The chain is built from TRBV30 and TRBJ2-7, with TRBD2 matching 10 bases. Germline V gives CDR1 GTSNPN, CDR2 SVGIG (reference sequence). V gave up 4 bases and J gave up 4 bases; unmatched junction bases: 1. The CDR3 runs to 12 residues. The chain's CDR3 is CAWTSGGYEQYF. For the CDR3, the DNA is TGTGCCTGGACTAGCGGGGGTTACGAGCAGTACTTC.

The V call is TRBV18, the J call TRBJ1-3, with D uncertain. The V end lost 3 bases, the J end lost 3 bases, and 12 bases lay between the germline ends. The germline V gene has CDR1 KGHSH and CDR2 LQKENI. The CDR3 is 15 residues long. CDR3 sequence: CASSPQSRSGNTIYF. The DNA for the CDR3 is TGTGCCAGCTCACCGCAGTCTCGGAGTGGAAACACCATATATTTT.

The V call is TRBV7-9, the J call TRBJ2-2; a weak D match, TRBD1 (6 bases). CDR3 size: 16 residues. The germline V gene has CDR1 SEHNR and CDR2 FQNEAQ (reference sequence). The germline V and J ends were trimmed by 5 bases and 5 bases, with 18 bases remaining between them. In DNA form, the CDR3 reads TGTGCCAGCAGCGTAGGAGGAGGTCAGGGGACCGGGGAGCTGTTTTTT. Translated, it gives CASSVGGGQGTGELFF.

This clone was detected only a few times. An end of the junction differs from the germline gene, which may be a read error. J is TRBJ1-2 and V is TRBV2, with 7 bases fitting TRBD1. The CDR3 consists of 13 residues. Germline assignment: CDR1 SNHLY and CDR2 FYNNEI. The CDR3 DNA reads as TGTGCCACCAGTTTAGCAGGGGGCTATGGCTACACCTTC. Amino acids: CATSLAGGYGYTF.

This clone has more than one count but fewer than ten. The chain couples TRBV7-8 to TRBJ2-1; D might be TRBD1 (5 bases). Germline CDR1 is SGHVS and CDR2 is FQNEAQ. CDR3 length: 16 residues. V lost 6 bases and J lost 0, with 15 bases in between. The DNA of the CDR3 is TGTGCCAGCAGACCGCTAAGGGGTAGCTCCTACAATGAGCAGTTCTTC. Encoded protein: CASRPLRGSSYNEQFF.

The chain links TRBV7-2 to TRBJ2-1, with TRBD2 matching over 7 bases. In germline, CDR1 is SGHTA, CDR2 FQGNSA. This CDR3 has 15 amino acids. The junction had 1 base not matched to a gene; V was cut back by 2 bases and J by 0 bases. This chain's CDR3 is CASSLLAASYNEQFF. The CDR3 bases are TGTGCCAGCAGCTTACTAGCGGCCTCCTACAATGAGCAGTTCTTC.

The V call is TRBV9, the J call TRBJ1-1; the match to TRBD1 covers 7 bases. V lost 0 bases and J lost 1; bases outside the gene matches: 3. The germline V gene encodes CDR1 SGDLS and CDR2 YYNGEE. The CDR3 extends over 15 amino acids. DNA of the CDR3: TGTGCCAGCAGCGTAGGGGACAGAGCGAACACTGAAGCTTTCTTT. It yields the protein CASSVGDRANTEAFF.

This clone was seen only a few times. The chain employs TRBV5-1 and TRBJ1-1, with 9 bases fitting TRBD1. CDR1 SGHRS and CDR2 YFSETQ come from the germline V gene. The trim removed 3 bases at V and 6 bases at J, leaving 12 bases unmatched. The CDR3 runs 16 residues. In DNA form, the CDR3 reads TGCGCCAGCAGCTCGACCGGGACAGGGTTTCCCCCTGAAGCTTTCTTT. Its translation: CASSSTGTGFPPEAFF.

This sequence joins TRBV19 and TRBJ2-5; TRBD2 agrees at 9 bases. The CDR3 is 14 amino acids. Germline values: CDR1 LNHDA, CDR2 SQIVND (reference sequence). V lost 9 bases to trimming and J lost 2 bases; unmatched junction nucleotides: 7. In DNA, the CDR3 is TGTGCCAGCCTCCGGCTAGCGGGGCAAGAGACCCAGTACTTC. It encodes CASLRLAGQETQYF.

The chain carries TRBV9 and TRBJ1-1; D unclear. Germline CDR1 reads SGDLS; CDR2 reads YYNGEE. The V and J ends lost 3 bases and 6 bases respectively, with 15 bases between them. The CDR3 has 14 amino acids. The DNA for the CDR3 is TGTGCCAGCAGCGAGTTGTCAGTGAATGCTGAAGCTTTCTTT. Amino acids: CASSELSVNAEAFF.

In its sample, this clone was seen a few times. The chain is built from TRBV4-1 and TRBJ2-4, with 12 nucleotides matching TRBD1. The trim removed 0 bases at V and 3 bases at J, leaving 3 bases unmatched. CDR1 and CDR2 from the germline V gene are MGHRA and YSYEKL. This CDR3 is built from 17 residues. CDR3 nucleotide sequence: TGCGCCAGCAGCCAAGATCGGGACAGGGGGCGCAAAAACATTCAGTACTTC. This codes for CASSQDRDRGRKNIQYF.